What follows are 9 T cell receptor beta chains derived from one specimen sequenced in a study of response to subunit inactivated influenza vaccine. TCRdb fed the RT-PCR reads into MiXCR, producing one record per CDR3 protein. The profile shows approximately 680,000 distinct CDR3 sequences, more than 15% of them singletons. The sequencing here drew on PBMCs from blood, taken about 11 days after vaccination. These receptors were collected from a man in his fifties or sixties who received an inactivated influenza vaccine.

J is TRBJ2-7 and V is TRBV7-9; D is ambiguous. Germline assignment: CDR1 SEHNR and CDR2 FQNEAQ (reference sequence). V lost 5 bases, J lost 3 bases, and 20 bases lay in between. The CDR3 has 16 residues. CDR3: CASSHPSRAISYEQYF. The CDR3 nucleotides are TGTGCCAGCAGCCACCCGTCCCGGGCTATAAGCTACGAGCAGTACTTC.

The chain employs TRBV2 and TRBJ2-1, with 10 bases that match TRBD2. Trimming took 2 bases from V and 8 from J; bases not matched to a gene: 6. The CDR3 covers 15 residues. Germline V gives CDR1 SNHLY, CDR2 FYNNEI. This CDR3 is CASSEQTSGWDEQFF. CDR3 nucleotides: TGTGCCAGCAGTGAACAGACTAGCGGGTGGGATGAGCAGTTCTTC.

This clonotype was seen a few times. The J gene is TRBJ1-2, the V gene TRBV29-1; TRBD1 matches 7 bases. The CDR3 runs 12 residues. Germline V lookup: CDR1 SQVTM, CDR2 ANQGSEA. V lost 8 bases, J lost 6 bases, and 9 bases stayed unmatched. CDR3 nucleotides: TGCAGCTCCTCAGGGGGTGGAGATGGCTACACCTTC. Its protein is CSSSGGGDGYTF.

The gene calls are TRBV4-2 and TRBJ2-7; no clear D. CDR1 and CDR2 (germline): LGHNA, YNFKEQ. This CDR3 region has 13 residues. With 2 bases removed from V and 6 bases from J, the gap between germline ends came to 11 bases. CDR3 loop: CASSQLEGSEQYF. The CDR3 nucleotides read TGTGCCAGCAGCCAATTAGAAGGTTCCGAGCAGTACTTC.

This clonotype was recorded many times. The chain joins TRBV12-3 or TRBV12-4 to TRBJ2-7, with D possibly being TRBD2 (6 bases). The germline V and J ends were trimmed by 2 bases and 2 bases, with 22 bases remaining between them. The CDR3 has 18 residues. CDR3 region: CASSLYEIWGTGAYEQYF. The CDR3 region has the DNA TGTGCCAGCAGTTTATATGAGATATGGGGGACGGGGGCCTACGAGCAGTACTTC.

This clonotype came up a few times. V gene TRBV7-9 combines with J gene TRBJ2-1; D is ambiguous. Germline V CDR1 and CDR2: SEHNR, FQNEAQ (reference sequence). The CDR3 covers 12 residues. V was shortened by 3 bases and J by 11 bases, with 11 bases between the two germline ends. The CDR3 here is CASSFLSFKQFF. For the CDR3, the DNA is TGTGCCAGCAGCTTCCTGTCTTTTAAGCAGTTCTTC. Full variable domain (missing parts from reference TRBV7-9 and TRBJ2-1): DTGVSQNPRHKITKRGQNVTFRCDPISEHNRLYWYRQTLGQGPEFLTYFQNEAQLEKSRLLSDRFSAERPKGSFSTLEIQRTEQGDSAMYLCASSFLSFKQFFGPGTRLTVL.

The chain carries TRBV5-1 and TRBJ2-3, with 9 bases lining up with TRBD1. Germline values: CDR1 SGHRS, CDR2 YFSETQ. The CDR3 totals 14 residues. V was clipped by 4 bases and J by 9 bases; unmatched bases: 9. This chain's CDR3 is CASSQTDRGRTQYF. In DNA, the CDR3 is TGCGCCAGCAGCCAAACGGACAGGGGAAGGACGCAGTATTTT.

This clonotype was counted a few times. The J gene is TRBJ2-1, the V gene TRBV5-1, with D perhaps matching TRBD1 (5 bases). CDR1 is SGHRS, CDR2 YFSETQ, per germline. With 1 base removed from V and 12 bases from J, the gap between germline ends came to 17 bases. This CDR3 is 14 amino acids long. CDR3 nucleotide sequence: TGCGCCAGCAGCTTGACACAGGACCCCGAGACGCAGTTCTTC. Amino acids: CASSLTQDPETQFF.

The chain joins TRBV28 to TRBJ2-3, with D hard to call. Deletions cut 4 bases from V and 2 bases from J, with 25 bases between. The CDR3 has 19 residues. Germline loops: CDR1 MDHEN, CDR2 SYDVKM. The CDR3: CASSSPRPDSPFITDTQYF. CDR3 DNA sequence: TGTGCCAGCAGTTCTCCCCGGCCTGACTCTCCTTTTATCACAGATACGCAGTATTTT.